This entry is about one TCR beta chain. Its antigen is undetermined. The CDR3 is made up of 14 amino acids. Germline CDR1 and CDR2: MNHNY and SVGAGI (reference sequence). The germline V and J ends were trimmed by 10 bases and 0 bases, with 13 bases remaining between them. The data derive from a study of shared clonotypes between healthy human individuals. In the study overall: Ranging from 18 to 49 in age, donors were a couple of women and three men. Study findings and constraints: It was observed that about 5% of naive CD4 clonotypes were shared across several donors. As a rule, naive subsets had a larger estimated richness than memory subsets.

Sequencing used immunoSEQ multiplex PCR; TCRdb keeps in-frame clones, though not all of them. This sample has about 2 million clones; roughly 94% occur once, and the top ten carry 0.1% to 0.15%. This TCR was recovered from a man aged 18-30 years in good health. The specimen sequenced was naive CD4+ T cells sorted from blood. Subset reported: CD45RA+ positively selected. The chain employs TRBV6-6 and TRBJ2-1, with a weak D call TRBD2 (5 bases). The CDR3 is CATVTAGSYNEQFF. The CDR3 bases are TGTGCCACCGTGACCGCGGGCTCCTACAATGAGCAGTTCTTC.